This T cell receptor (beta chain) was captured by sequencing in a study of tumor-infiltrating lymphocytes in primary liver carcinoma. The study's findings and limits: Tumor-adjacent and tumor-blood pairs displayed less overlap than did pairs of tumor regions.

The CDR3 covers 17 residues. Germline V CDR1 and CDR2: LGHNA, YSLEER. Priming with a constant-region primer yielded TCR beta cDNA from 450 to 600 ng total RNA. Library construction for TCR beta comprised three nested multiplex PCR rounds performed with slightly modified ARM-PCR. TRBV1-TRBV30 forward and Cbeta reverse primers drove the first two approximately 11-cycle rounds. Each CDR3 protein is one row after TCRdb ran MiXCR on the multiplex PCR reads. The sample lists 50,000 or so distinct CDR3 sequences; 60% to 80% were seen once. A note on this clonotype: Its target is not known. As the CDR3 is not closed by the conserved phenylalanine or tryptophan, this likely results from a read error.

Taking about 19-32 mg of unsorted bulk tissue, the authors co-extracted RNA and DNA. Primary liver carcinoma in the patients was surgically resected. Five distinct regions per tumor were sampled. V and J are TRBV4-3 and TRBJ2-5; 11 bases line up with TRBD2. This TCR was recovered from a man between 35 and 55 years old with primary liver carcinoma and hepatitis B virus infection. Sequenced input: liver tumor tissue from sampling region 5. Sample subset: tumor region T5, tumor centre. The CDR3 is CASRQAASGRTGESQYL. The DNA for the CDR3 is TGCGCCAGCAGACAAGCGGCTAGCGGGAGGACTGGTGAGAGCCAGTACCTC.